The 27 T cell receptor beta chains below were found in one sample sequenced in a study of T cells in women clearing cervical HPV infection. The table came from immunoSEQ multiplex PCR; TCRdb's copy has only in-frame clones and leaves some out. The listing records approximately 26,000 clones. Sequenced material: blood buffy coat. All receptors derive from a woman between 18 and 70 years old with a cervical HPV16 infection that either progressed to CIN3+ or cleared (not recorded which).

A word on this clone: The read ends 3 residues before the CDR3 terminus; that terminus is restored from the germline J gene. This chain uses TRBV5-4 with TRBJ2-1, with 13 nucleotides matching TRBD2. The V gene's germline CDR1 is SGHNT and CDR2 YYREEE (reference sequence). This CDR3 region has 16 residues. Germline trimming cut 8 bases from V and 6 bases from J; bases unmatched to any gene: 11. The CDR3 sequence is CASQLAGGPLSNEQFF. The DNA read from the CDR3 is TGTGCCAGTCAACTAGCGGGGGGGCCTTTAAGCAATGAG.

Remarks on this clone: With the read ending 3 residues before the CDR3 end, the germline J gene is used to fill in that end. The chain links TRBV2 to TRBJ2-7; 10 bases are shared with TRBD1. The junction had 8 bases not matched to a gene; V was cut back by 3 bases and J by 3 bases. The CDR3 length is 16 residues. The germline gives CDR1 SNHLY, CDR2 FYNNEI. The CDR3 bases that were read are TGTGCCAGCAGTGAGGGATTGACAGGGGGCAACTACGAG. This codes for CASSEGLTGGNYE. The full CDR3 sequence reads CASSEGLTGGNYEQYF.

About this clone: Coverage ceases 3 residues before the CDR3 finishes, and the germline J gene fills in the end. This chain connects TRBV19 to TRBJ1-4; perhaps TRBD1 as D (6 bases). Germline V lookup: CDR1 LNHDA, CDR2 SQIVND (reference sequence). V shed 4 bases and J shed 7 bases, with 16 bases lying between them. This CDR3 is 15 amino acids long. This CDR3 reads CASSNHRVPTEKLFF. Incomplete CDR3 DNA: TGTGCCAGTAGTAACCACAGGGTCCCTACTGAAAAA.

Comments on this clone: The DNA ends 3 residues before the CDR3 does, and the rest of the CDR3 is filled in from the germline J gene. This chain joins TRBV28 and TRBJ2-7; TRBD1 is a possible D gene (5 bases). V lost 3 bases and J lost 2, with 11 bases in between. The CDR3 is 14 amino acids. Germline CDR1 reads MDHEN; CDR2 reads SYDVKM. CDR3 DNA, as far as it was read: TGTGCCAGCAGTTTGCTGGTCAGGGCCTACGAG. This translates into CASSLLVRAYE. The whole CDR3 sequence reads CASSLLVRAYEQYF.

To note about this clone: From the germline J gene comes the end of the CDR3, since the read stops 3 residues before it. The gene calls are TRBV7-6 and TRBJ2-7, with TRBD1 matching 7 bases. V dropped 5 bases and J dropped 4; count of bases not matched to a gene: 5. This CDR3 has 13 residues. Germline V CDR1 and CDR2: SGHVS, FNYEAQ. CDR3 DNA (partial): TGTGCCAGCAGCCCCCTACAGGGGTACGAG. Its translation: CASSPLQGYE. The whole CDR3 protein is CASSPLQGYEQYF.

Regarding this clone: The missing CDR3 end, 3 residues past where the read stops, is filled in from the germline J gene. The chain carries TRBV10-3 and TRBJ2-5, with TRBD1 matching over 7 bases. Germline V gene data show CDR1 as ENHRY and CDR2 as SYGVKD. The CDR3 runs 15 residues. Trimming removed 3 bases from V and 2 bases from J; junction bases left unmatched: 6. CDR3 DNA, as far as it was read: TGTGCCATCAGTGACCCGTACAGGGGACAAGAGACC. Translation: CAISDPYRGQET. The whole CDR3 region reads CAISDPYRGQETQYF.

About this clone itself: The read stops 3 residues short of the end of the CDR3; the missing end is completed from the germline J gene. The rearrangement links TRBV7-3 to TRBJ2-3; 12 bases are shared with TRBD2. The CDR3 is 19 residues long. Germline CDR1 SGHTA, CDR2 FQGTGA. J was trimmed by 1 base and V by 1 base; bases with no gene match: 9. Partial CDR3 DNA: TGTGCCAGCAGCTTAAGCCTAGCGGGGGGGCCCGGAGGCACAGATACG. Encoded protein: CASSLSLAGGPGGTDT. The whole CDR3 protein reads CASSLSLAGGPGGTDTQYF.

A word on this clone: The CDR3 is cut off 3 residues early in the read; its end comes from the germline J gene. The V gene is TRBV7-9, the J gene TRBJ2-5; 8 bases align to TRBD1. Per germline, CDR1 SEHNR and CDR2 FQNEAQ (reference sequence). J gave up 3 bases and V 6 bases, and 3 bases lay outside the gene matches. CDR3 length: 13 amino acids. Incomplete CDR3 DNA: TGTGCCAGCAGGATGACAGGGGAAGAGACC. It translates to CASRMTGEET. The whole CDR3 is CASRMTGEETQYF.

With regard to this clone: Read coverage stops 3 residues before the CDR3 terminus; the germline J gene supplies the remainder. This rearrangement joins TRBV18 to TRBJ1-2; 9 nucleotides match TRBD1. Germline loops: CDR1 KGHSH, CDR2 LQKENI. The CDR3 contains 17 residues. The CDR3 loop is CASSPRAGQGYSYDYTF. The sequenced CDR3 bases are TGTGCCAGCTCCCCCAGGGCGGGACAGGGCTACTCCTACGAC.

As to this clone: From the germline J gene comes the end of the CDR3, since the read stops 3 residues before it. The chain recombines TRBV18 with TRBJ1-2, with D perhaps TRBD1 (5 bases). Looked up from germline, CDR1 is KGHSH and CDR2 is LQKENI. The CDR3 sequence is 13 residues long. The chain's CDR3 is CASSPNEGVDYTF. Incomplete CDR3 DNA: TGTGCCAGCTCACCAAACGAAGGGGTAGAC.

A word on this clone: The read terminates 3 residues ahead of where the CDR3 ends, so the germline J gene completes it. The chain employs TRBV5-1 and TRBJ2-1, with D maybe TRBD2 (6 bases). The CDR3 runs to 15 residues. CDR1 is SGHRS and CDR2 is YFSETQ in the germline V gene. Between the trimmed V and J ends, which lost 4 bases and 0 bases, there was a span of 11 bases. The covered CDR3 bases are TGCGCCAGCAGCAAGGAGGGGATCTCCTACAATGAG. This gives the protein CASSKEGISYNE. From start to end, the CDR3 is CASSKEGISYNEQFF.

Regarding this clone: The DNA ends 3 residues before the CDR3 does, and the rest of the CDR3 is filled in from the germline J gene. The chain couples TRBV30 to TRBJ1-6; D perhaps matches TRBD1 (6 bases). V lost 0 bases to trimming and J lost 10 bases, with 13 bases between them. This CDR3 region has 14 residues. CDR1 is GTSNPN and CDR2 is SVGIG in the germline V gene (reference sequence). The CDR3 is CAWSVLQGGSPLHF. The CDR3 DNA, read in part, is TGTGCCTGGAGTGTACTACAGGGAGGATCACCC.

Worth noting for this clone: Sequencing ends 3 residues short of the CDR3 end; the germline J gene provides the rest. The chain links TRBV20-1 to TRBJ1-1; no clear D gene. V lost 0 bases and J lost 1, with 9 bases in between. The length of the CDR3 is 14 residues. CDR1 is DFQATT and CDR2 is SNEGSKA in the germline V gene (reference sequence). CDR3 residues: CSARDPAGNTEAFF. The CDR3 DNA, read in part, is TGCAGTGCTAGAGATCCGGCGGGGAACACTGAA.

CDR3 loop: CASSSIGETQYF. The sequenced CDR3 bases are TGTGCCAGTAGTAGCATCGGAGAGACC. This chain joins TRBV19 and TRBJ2-5, with D unresolved. With the read ending 3 residues before the CDR3 end, the germline J gene is used to fill in that end. Germline V CDR1 and CDR2: LNHDA, SQIVND (reference sequence). The V end was cut by 4 bases, the J end by 4 bases, with 7 bases between. This CDR3 has 12 amino acids.

Remarks on this clone: The read terminates 3 residues before the CDR3 end, so the remaining end is supplied by the germline J gene. This rearrangement joins TRBV7-2 to TRBJ1-4; 9 nucleotides match TRBD1. This CDR3 contains 15 residues. J was trimmed by 0 bases and V by 5 bases; bases with no gene match: 1. CDR1 SGHTA and CDR2 FQGNSA come from the germline V gene. The sequenced CDR3 bases are TGTGCCAGCAGCCGGACAGGGGCAACTAATGAAAAA. It specifies CASSRTGATNEK. The entire CDR3 sequence reads CASSRTGATNEKLFF.

Regarding this clone: With the read ending 3 residues before the CDR3 end, the germline J gene is used to fill in that end. V gene TRBV6-1 combines with J gene TRBJ1-5; 8 positions match TRBD1. This CDR3 region has 16 residues. Germline CDR1 and CDR2: MNHNS and SASEGT. Trimming removed 2 bases from V and 1 base from J; junction bases left unmatched: 4. The CDR3 loop is CASSEWTGYSNQPQHF. The CDR3 bases that were read are TGTGCCAGCAGTGAATGGACAGGGTACAGCAATCAGCCC.

A remark on this clone: The read is 3 residues too short to cover the CDR3 end, so that end is filled in from the germline J gene. The chain uses TRBV7-2 and TRBJ1-2; TRBD1 matches at 10 bases. Per germline, CDR1 SGHTA and CDR2 FQGNSA. The CDR3 totals 15 residues. V lost 3 bases to trimming and J lost 6 bases; unmatched junction nucleotides: 7. The sequenced CDR3 bases are TGTGCCAGCAGCTTCCGGGACAGGGGACCGGATGGC. Protein: CASSFRDRGPDG. The entire CDR3 is CASSFRDRGPDGYTF.

Points on this clone: The sequence runs out 3 residues before the end of the CDR3; the remainder is reconstructed from the germline J gene. The chain has TRBV5-1 and TRBJ1-1; D gene ambiguous. Looked up from germline, CDR1 is SGHRS and CDR2 is YFSETQ. Trimming stripped 4 bases from V and 3 bases from J, with 16 bases between. This CDR3 has 15 amino acids. CDR3 DNA, as far as it was read: TGCGCCAGCAGCGAGGGAGCGCGGGGAGACACTGAA. This translates into CASSEGARGDTE. The CDR3 in its entirety is CASSEGARGDTEAFF.

Remarks on this clone: The missing CDR3 end, 3 residues past where the read stops, is filled in from the germline J gene. This chain uses TRBV4-1 with TRBJ2-1, with 13 positions matching TRBD2. The junction had 5 bases not matched to a gene; V was cut back by 0 bases and J by 9 bases. This CDR3 is 16 amino acids long. Germline CDR1 and CDR2: MGHRA and YSYEKL. The CDR3 bases that were read are TGCGCCAGCAGCCAAGAAGGGGGACTAGCGGGAACTGAG. It codes for CASSQEGGLAGTE. The CDR3 as a whole reads CASSQEGGLAGTEQFF.

In the case of this clone: Sequencing ends 3 residues short of the CDR3 end; the germline J gene provides the rest. The chain links TRBV7-3 to TRBJ2-1, with TRBD1 identical over 10 bases. The CDR3 totals 15 residues. CDR1 and CDR2 (germline): SGHTA, FQGTGA. The trim removed 1 base at V and 8 bases at J, leaving 5 bases unmatched. This CDR3 reads CASSLSGQGVHEQFF. CDR3 DNA (partial): TGTGCCAGCAGCTTAAGCGGACAGGGGGTCCATGAG.

This clone shows up as medium-sized by frequency. One junction end does not reproduce the germline sequence, and a read error may be involved. The CDR3 end is not reached by the read, which stops 3 residues before it; the germline J gene fills it in. Other DNA sequences within the sample encode an identical CDR3. The gene calls are TRBV19 and TRBJ2-3, with D hard to call. From germline, CDR1 is LNHDA and CDR2 SQIVND (reference sequence). The CDR3 runs 15 residues. The covered CDR3 bases are TGTGCCAGTAGTATAGGAAAAGGGTTTACAGAGACG. Translation: CASSIGKGFTET. The whole CDR3 protein is CASSIGKGFTETQYF.

About this clone: The read halts 3 residues ahead of the CDR3 end, with the missing end drawn from the germline J gene. The rearrangement joins TRBV18 to TRBJ1-1; the D gene is possibly TRBD1 (6 bases). Trimming took off 2 bases at V and 1 base at J, with 8 bases between the two ends. Germline-derived CDR1 and CDR2 are KGHSH and LQKENI. This CDR3 region has 14 residues. CDR3 residues: CASSPEGGNTEAFF. The part of the CDR3 DNA that was read is TGTGCCAGCTCACCAGAAGGGGGGAACACTGAA. Supplemented by reference TRBV18 and TRBJ1-1, the full variable domain reads NAGVMQNPRHLVRRRGQEARLRCSPMKGHSHVYWYRQLPEEGLKFMVYLQKENIIDESGMPKERFSAEFPKEGPSILRIQQVVRGDSAAYFCASSPEGGNTEAFFGQGTRLTVV.

As concerns this clone: The sequenced fragment ends 3 residues before the CDR3 boundary, so the rest is inferred from the germline J gene. The chain combines TRBV30 with TRBJ2-4; 7 nucleotides align to TRBD1. CDR1 and CDR2 from the germline V gene are GTSNPN and SVGIG (reference sequence). The CDR3 extends over 12 amino acids. CDR3 DNA, as far as it was read: TGTGCCTGGACCTCGACAGGGAAAGGT. Protein sequence: CAWTSTGKG. The full CDR3 protein is CAWTSTGKGQYF.

CDR3 DNA (partial): TGTGCCAGCAGCTTCGGACAGGGGGCGACTGAA. Protein sequence: CASSFGQGATE. The whole CDR3 reads CASSFGQGATEAFF. V usage is TRBV7-2 and J usage is TRBJ1-1, with 11 nucleotides matching TRBD1. The read is 3 residues too short to cover the CDR3 end, so that end is filled in from the germline J gene. Per germline, CDR1 SGHTA and CDR2 FQGNSA. This CDR3 is built from 14 residues. V was clipped by 3 bases and J by 5 bases; unmatched bases: 2. The full variable domain, rest sourced from reference TRBV7-2 and TRBJ1-1, is GAGVSQSPSNKVTEKGKDVELRCDPISGHTALYWYRQSLGQGLEFLIYFQGNSAPDKSGLPSDRFSAERTGGSVSTLTIQRTQQEDSAVYLCASSFGQGATEAFFGQGTRLTVV.

Comments on this clone: Sequencing ends 3 residues short of the CDR3 end; the germline J gene provides the rest. The gene calls are TRBV5-4 and TRBJ2-3, with a tentative D call TRBD2 (7 bases). CDR1 and CDR2 (germline): SGHNT, YYREEE (reference sequence). V lost 7 bases, J lost 5 bases, and 14 bases lay in between. The CDR3 has 13 amino acids. CDR3 DNA (partial): TGTGCCAGCGGTAGGGGGGGGGAAGATACG. Its protein is CASGRGGEDT. The whole CDR3 protein reads CASGRGGEDTQYF.

A word on this clone: The sequence runs out 3 residues before the end of the CDR3; the remainder is reconstructed from the germline J gene. V is TRBV2 and J is TRBJ1-2, with D possibly TRBD1 on 5 matching bases. The CDR3 has 13 residues. Germline CDR1 is SNHLY and CDR2 is FYNNEI. The CDR3 is CASSEVGRGDYTF. Incomplete CDR3 DNA: TGTGCCAGCAGTGAGGTTGGTAGGGGTGAC.

On this clone: Read data end 3 residues before the CDR3 end; the end is taken from the germline J gene. The J gene is TRBJ1-2, the V gene TRBV7-2, with D possibly being TRBD1 (5 bases). CDR3 length: 15 amino acids. The V and J ends lost 5 bases and 4 bases respectively, with 17 bases between them. Germline CDR1 reads SGHTA; CDR2 reads FQGNSA. Incomplete CDR3 DNA: TGTGCCAGCAGCCCAGAGGGCAGGGTGGGCTATGGC. Its protein is CASSPEGRVGYG. The full CDR3 is CASSPEGRVGYGYTF.